This T cell receptor beta chain was observed in a study of blood T cell repertoires in COVID-19. Only in-frame clones appear in the TCRdb table, and some are missing; sequencing was by immunoSEQ multiplex PCR. Counted here are 250,000 or so clones, around 89% occurring once; the ten biggest clones make up roughly 2%. Those enrolled in Seattle joined during active infection and were followed longitudinally afterward. The germline CDR1 and CDR2 sequences are SGHKS and YYEKEE (reference sequence). This CDR3 contains 14 residues. Trimming removed 4 bases at V and 4 bases at J, with 14 bases between. The chain links TRBV5-5 to TRBJ1-2, with D unresolved. The TCR sequence derives from an older woman with COVID-19, enrolled during active disease. Material: peripheral blood. The DNA of the CDR3 is TGTGCCAGCAGCCTAGAATGGAATCTCTATGGCTACACCTTC. It is translated as CASSLEWNLYGYTF.